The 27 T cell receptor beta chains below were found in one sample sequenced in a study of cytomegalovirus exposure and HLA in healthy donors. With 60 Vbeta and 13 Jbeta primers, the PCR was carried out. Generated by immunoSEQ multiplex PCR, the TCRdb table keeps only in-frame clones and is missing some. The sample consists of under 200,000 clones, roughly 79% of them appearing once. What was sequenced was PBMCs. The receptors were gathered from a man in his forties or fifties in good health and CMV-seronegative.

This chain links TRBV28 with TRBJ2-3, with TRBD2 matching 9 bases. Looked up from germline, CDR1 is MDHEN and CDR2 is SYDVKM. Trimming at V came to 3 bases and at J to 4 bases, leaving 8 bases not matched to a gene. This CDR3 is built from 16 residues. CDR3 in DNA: TGTGCCAGCAGTTTCCAACTAGCGGGTATCCCAGATACGCAGTATTTT. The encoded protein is CASSFQLAGIPDTQYF.

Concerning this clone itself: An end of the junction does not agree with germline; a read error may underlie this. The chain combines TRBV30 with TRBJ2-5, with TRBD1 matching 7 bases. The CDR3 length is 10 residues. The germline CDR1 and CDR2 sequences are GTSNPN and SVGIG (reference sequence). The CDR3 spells CSGGQETQYF. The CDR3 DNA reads TGCTCAGGGGGCCAAGAGACCCAGTACTTC.

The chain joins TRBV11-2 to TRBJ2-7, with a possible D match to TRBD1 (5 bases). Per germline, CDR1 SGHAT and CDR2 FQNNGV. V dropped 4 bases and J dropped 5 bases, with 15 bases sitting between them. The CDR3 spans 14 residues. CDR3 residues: CASSSLRELNEQYF. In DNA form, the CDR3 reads TGTGCCAGCAGCTCACTCAGGGAATTGAACGAGCAGTACTTC.

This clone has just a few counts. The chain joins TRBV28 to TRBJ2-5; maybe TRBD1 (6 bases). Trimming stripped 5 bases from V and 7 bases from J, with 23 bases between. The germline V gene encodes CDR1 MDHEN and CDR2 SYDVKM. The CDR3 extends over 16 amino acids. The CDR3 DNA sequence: TGTGCCAGCAGTCGCCTGGCAGGGGACCAAGGAGGGACCCAGTACTTC. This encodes CASSRLAGDQGGTQYF.

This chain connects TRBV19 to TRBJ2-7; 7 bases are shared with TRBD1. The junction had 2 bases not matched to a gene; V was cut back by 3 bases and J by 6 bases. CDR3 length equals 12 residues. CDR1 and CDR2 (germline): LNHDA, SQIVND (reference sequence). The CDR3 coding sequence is TGTGCCAGTAGTATGGCAGGGGGCGAGCAGTACTTC. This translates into CASSMAGGEQYF.

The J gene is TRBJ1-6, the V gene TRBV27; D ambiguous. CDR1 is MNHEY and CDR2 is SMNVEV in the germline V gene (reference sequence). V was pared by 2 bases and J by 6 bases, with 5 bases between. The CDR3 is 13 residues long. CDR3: CASSLGSNSPLHF. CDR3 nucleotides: TGTGCCAGCAGTTTAGGGAGTAATTCACCCCTCCACTTT.

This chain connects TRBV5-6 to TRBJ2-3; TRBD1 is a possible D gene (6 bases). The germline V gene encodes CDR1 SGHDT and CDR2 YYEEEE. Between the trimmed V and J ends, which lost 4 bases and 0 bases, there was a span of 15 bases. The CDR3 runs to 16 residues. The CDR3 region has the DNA TGTGCCAGCAGCCCTTCGGACAGTCCGAGCACAGATACGCAGTATTTT. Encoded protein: CASSPSDSPSTDTQYF.

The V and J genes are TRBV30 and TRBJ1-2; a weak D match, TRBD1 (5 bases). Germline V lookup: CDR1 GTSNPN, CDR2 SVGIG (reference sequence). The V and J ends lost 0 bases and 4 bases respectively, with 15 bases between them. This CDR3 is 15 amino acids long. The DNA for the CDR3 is TGTGCCTGGAGTGTACAGGTTTCCAACCCCTATGGCTACACCTTC. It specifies CAWSVQVSNPYGYTF.

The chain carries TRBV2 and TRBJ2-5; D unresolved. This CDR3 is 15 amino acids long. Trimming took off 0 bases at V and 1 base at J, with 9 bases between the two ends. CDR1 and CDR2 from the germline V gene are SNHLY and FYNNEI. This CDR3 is CASSEARIPQETQYF. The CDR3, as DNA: TGTGCCAGCAGTGAAGCCAGGATCCCCCAAGAGACCCAGTACTTC.

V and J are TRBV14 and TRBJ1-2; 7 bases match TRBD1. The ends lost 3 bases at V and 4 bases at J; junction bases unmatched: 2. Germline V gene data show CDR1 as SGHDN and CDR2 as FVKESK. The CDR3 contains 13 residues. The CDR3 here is CASSQGQIYGYTF. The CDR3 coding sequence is TGTGCCAGCAGCCAGGGACAGATCTATGGCTACACCTTC. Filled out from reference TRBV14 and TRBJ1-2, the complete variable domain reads EAGVTQFPSHSVIEKGQTVTLRCDPISGHDNLYWYRRVMGKEIKFLLHFVKESKQDESGMPNNRFLAERTGGTYSTLKVQPAELEDSGVYFCASSQGQIYGYTFGSGTRLTVV.

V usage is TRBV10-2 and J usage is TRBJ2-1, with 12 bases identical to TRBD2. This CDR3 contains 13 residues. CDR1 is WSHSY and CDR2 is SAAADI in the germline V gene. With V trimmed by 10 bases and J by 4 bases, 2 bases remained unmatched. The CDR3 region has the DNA TGCGCCACCCTAGCGGGGGGGTACAATGAGCAGTTCTTC. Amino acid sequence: CATLAGGYNEQFF.

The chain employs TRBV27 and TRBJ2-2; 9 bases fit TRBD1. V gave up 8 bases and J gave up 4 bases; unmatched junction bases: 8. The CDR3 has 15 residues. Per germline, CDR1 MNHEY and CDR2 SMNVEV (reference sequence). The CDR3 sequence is CASGDRVGTTGELFF. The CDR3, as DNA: TGTGCCAGCGGGGACAGGGTTGGTACCACCGGGGAGCTGTTTTTT.

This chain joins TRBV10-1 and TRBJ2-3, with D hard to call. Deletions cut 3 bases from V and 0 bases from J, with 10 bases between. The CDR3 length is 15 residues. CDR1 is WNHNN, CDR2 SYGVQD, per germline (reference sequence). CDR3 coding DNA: TGCGCCAGCAGTGAAGCAGGCCTAAGCACAGATACGCAGTATTTT. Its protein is CASSEAGLSTDTQYF.

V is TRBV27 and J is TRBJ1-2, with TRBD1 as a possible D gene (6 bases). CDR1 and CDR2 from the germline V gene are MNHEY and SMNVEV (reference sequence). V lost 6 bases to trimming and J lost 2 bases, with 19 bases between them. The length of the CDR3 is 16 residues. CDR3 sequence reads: CASRLSDGQGNYGYTF. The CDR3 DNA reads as TGTGCCAGCAGACTCTCGGACGGGCAGGGGAACTATGGCTACACCTTC.

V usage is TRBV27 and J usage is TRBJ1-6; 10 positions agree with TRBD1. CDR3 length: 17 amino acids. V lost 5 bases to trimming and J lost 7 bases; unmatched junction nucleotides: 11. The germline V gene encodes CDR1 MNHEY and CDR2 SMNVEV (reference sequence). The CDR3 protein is CASSTPTGGSGNSPLHF. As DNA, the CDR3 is TGTGCCAGCAGTACTCCGACAGGGGGCTCGGGGAATTCACCCCTCCACTTT.

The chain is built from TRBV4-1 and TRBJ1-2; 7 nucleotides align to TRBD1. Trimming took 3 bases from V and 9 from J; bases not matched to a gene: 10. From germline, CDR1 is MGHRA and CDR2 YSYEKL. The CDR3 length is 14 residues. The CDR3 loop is CASSHQDRDVRYTF. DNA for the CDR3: TGCGCCAGCAGCCACCAAGACAGGGATGTTCGCTACACCTTC.

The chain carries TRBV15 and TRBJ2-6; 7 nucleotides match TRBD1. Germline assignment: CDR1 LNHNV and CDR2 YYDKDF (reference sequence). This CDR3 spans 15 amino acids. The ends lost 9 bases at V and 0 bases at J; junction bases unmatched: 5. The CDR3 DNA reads TGTGCCACTAGACAGGGCCCCTCTGGGGCCAACGTCCTGACTTTC. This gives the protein CATRQGPSGANVLTF.

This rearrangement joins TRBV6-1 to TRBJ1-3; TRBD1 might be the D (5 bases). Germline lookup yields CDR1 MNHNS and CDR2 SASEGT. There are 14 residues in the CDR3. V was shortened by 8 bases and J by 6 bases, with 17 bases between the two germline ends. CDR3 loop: CASLWRGLENTIYF. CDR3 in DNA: TGTGCCAGCTTATGGAGGGGTCTAGAAAACACCATATATTTT.

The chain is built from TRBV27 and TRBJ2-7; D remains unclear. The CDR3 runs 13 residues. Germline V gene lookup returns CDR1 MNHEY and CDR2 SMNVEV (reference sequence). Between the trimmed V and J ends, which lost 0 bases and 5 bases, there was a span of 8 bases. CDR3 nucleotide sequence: TGTGCCAGCAGTTTATCTAGGAGCCACGAGCAGTACGTC. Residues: CASSLSRSHEQYV.

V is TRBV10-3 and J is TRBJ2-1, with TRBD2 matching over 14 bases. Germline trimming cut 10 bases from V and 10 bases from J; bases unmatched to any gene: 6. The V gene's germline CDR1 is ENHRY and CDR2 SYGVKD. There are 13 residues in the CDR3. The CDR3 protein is CATGLAGASEQFF. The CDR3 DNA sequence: TGTGCCACGGGACTAGCGGGAGCATCGGAGCAGTTCTTC.

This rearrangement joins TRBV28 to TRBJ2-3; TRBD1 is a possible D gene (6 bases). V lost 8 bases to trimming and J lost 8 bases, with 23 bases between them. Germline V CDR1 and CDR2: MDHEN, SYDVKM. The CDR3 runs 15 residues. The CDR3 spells CASGPSDSKTGTQYF. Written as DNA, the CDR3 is TGTGCCAGCGGCCCCTCGGACAGCAAAACGGGTACGCAGTATTTT.

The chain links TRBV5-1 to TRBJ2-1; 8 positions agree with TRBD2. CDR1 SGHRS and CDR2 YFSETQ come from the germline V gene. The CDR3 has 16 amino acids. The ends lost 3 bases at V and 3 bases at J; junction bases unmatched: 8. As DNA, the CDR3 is TGCGCCAGCAGCTCTGCCCCAAGCGGGGGCTACAATGAGCAGTTCTTC. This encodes CASSSAPSGGYNEQFF.

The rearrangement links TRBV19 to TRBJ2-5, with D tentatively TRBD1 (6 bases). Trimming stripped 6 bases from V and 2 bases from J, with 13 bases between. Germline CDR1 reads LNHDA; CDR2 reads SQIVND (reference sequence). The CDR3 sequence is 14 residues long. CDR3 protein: CASSFSGTQETQYF. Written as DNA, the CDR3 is TGTGCCAGTAGCTTCTCCGGGACACAAGAGACCCAGTACTTC. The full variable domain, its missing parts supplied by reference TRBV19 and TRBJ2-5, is DGGITQSPKYLFRKEGQNVTLSCEQNLNHDAMYWYRQDPGQGLRLIYYSQIVNDFQKGDIAEGYSVSREKKESFPLTVTSAQKNPTAFYLCASSFSGTQETQYFGPGTRLLVL.

The CDR3 nucleotides are TGTGCCAGCAGTTTGGGACTAGCGGGAAAGAATGAGCAGTACTTC. Amino acid sequence: CASSLGLAGKNEQYF. This sequence joins TRBV6-5 and TRBJ2-7, with TRBD2 matching 13 bases. The V gene end was trimmed by 4 bases and the J gene end by 7 bases; junction bases not matched to a gene: 7. Germline V CDR1 and CDR2: MNHEY, SVGAGI. The CDR3 covers 15 residues.

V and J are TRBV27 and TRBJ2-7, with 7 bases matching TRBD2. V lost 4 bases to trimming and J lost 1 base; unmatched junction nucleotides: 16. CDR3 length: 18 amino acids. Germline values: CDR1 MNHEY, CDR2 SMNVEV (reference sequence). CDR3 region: CASSSRFRGSIVSYEQYF. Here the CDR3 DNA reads TGTGCCAGCAGTTCCCGTTTTCGCGGGAGTATAGTATCCTACGAGCAGTACTTC.

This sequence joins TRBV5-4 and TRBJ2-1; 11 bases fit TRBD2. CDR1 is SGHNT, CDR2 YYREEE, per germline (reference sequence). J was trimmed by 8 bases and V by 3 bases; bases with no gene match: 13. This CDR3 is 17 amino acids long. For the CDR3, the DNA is TGTGCCAGCAGCTCCTCCCCAGTTAGCGGGGGGGCCGATGAGCAGTTCTTC. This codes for CASSSSPVSGGADEQFF.

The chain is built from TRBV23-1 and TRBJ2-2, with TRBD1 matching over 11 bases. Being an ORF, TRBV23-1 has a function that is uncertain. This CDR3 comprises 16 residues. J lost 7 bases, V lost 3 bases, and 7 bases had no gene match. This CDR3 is CASSHPDRGQGGELFF. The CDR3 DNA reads TGCGCCAGCAGTCATCCGGACAGGGGGCAGGGCGGGGAGCTGTTTTTT.